One and the same sample provided the 19 T cell receptor beta chains below, sequenced in a study of T-cell memory formation after mild COVID-19. TCRdb reprocessed the 5' RACE reads via MiXCR and lists one record per CDR3 protein. This table holds roughly 410,000 distinct CDR3 sequences, less than 25% found once. The sample comprised PBMCs or a T cell subset sorted from them (not recorded which). These receptors originate from an adult woman who had mild COVID-19 (a few samples of this study predate the infection). Cell type and time point are not known.

The rearrangement uses TRBV6-5 and TRBJ2-7; D remains unclear. Trimming pared 1 base from V and 7 bases from J, leaving 8 bases between. The CDR3 is made up of 12 amino acids. CDR1 and CDR2 (germline): MNHEY, SVGAGI. In DNA, the CDR3 is TGTGCCAGCAGTTACTTCTTAGGGGAGCAGTACTTC. Its protein product is CASSYFLGEQYF.

The rearrangement links TRBV7-8 to TRBJ2-5; 8 bases are shared with TRBD2. The V segment lost 5 bases and the J segment 1 base; nucleotides outside the gene matches: 12. There are 17 residues in the CDR3. Germline V lookup: CDR1 SGHVS, CDR2 FQNEAQ. CDR3 bases: TGTGCCAGCAGCCCCTTTCCGTCTAGCGGGCCCCAAGAGACCCAGTACTTC. It translates to CASSPFPSSGPQETQYF. Full variable domain (missing parts from reference TRBV7-8 and TRBJ2-5): GAGVSQSPRYKVAKRGQDVALRCDPISGHVSLFWYQQALGQGPEFLTYFQNEAQLDKSGLPSDRFFAERPEGSVSTLKIQRTQQEDSAVYLCASSPFPSSGPQETQYFGPGTRLLVL.

This clonotype has just a few counts. This chain uses TRBV4-1 with TRBJ1-2; 9 bases map to TRBD1. V shed 3 bases, J shed 8 bases, and the junction held 10 bases outside the gene matches. There are 15 residues in the CDR3. CDR1 and CDR2 (germline): MGHRA, YSYEKL. CDR3 region: CASSQPTGGFGGYTF. The CDR3 region has the DNA TGCGCCAGCAGCCAGCCAACAGGGGGCTTCGGCGGCTACACCTTC.

The V gene is TRBV16, the J gene TRBJ2-1; TRBD1 matches 11 bases. After removal of 2 bases from V and 6 bases from J, the junction contained 3 bases not matched to a gene. CDR1 is KGHSY and CDR2 is FQNENV in the germline V gene. The CDR3 totals 15 residues. The CDR3 coding sequence is TGTGCCAGCAGCCAAGGACAGGGGGCGGTCAATGAGCAGTTCTTC. Its protein product is CASSQGQGAVNEQFF.

The V gene is TRBV20-1, the J gene TRBJ2-5; 11 bases line up with TRBD2. Germline lookup yields CDR1 DFQATT and CDR2 SNEGSKA (reference sequence). J gave up 4 bases and V 7 bases, and 8 bases lay outside the gene matches. The CDR3 runs 14 residues. The CDR3 sequence: CSVSVAGGSETQYF. CDR3 bases: TGCAGTGTCTCAGTAGCGGGGGGGTCAGAGACCCAGTACTTC.

The genes are TRBV28 and TRBJ2-1; weak D call: TRBD1 (5 bases). There are 14 residues in the CDR3. V gave up 2 bases and J gave up 12 bases, with 17 bases separating them. In germline, CDR1 is MDHEN, CDR2 SYDVKM. CDR3 in amino acids: CASSLSPRVRVQFF. DNA for the CDR3: TGTGCCAGCAGTTTAAGCCCCAGGGTTCGGGTGCAGTTCTTC.

This clonotype turned up a few times. V usage is TRBV15 and J usage is TRBJ1-6; 7 bases match TRBD1. The CDR3 loop spans 13 amino acids. The germline V gene encodes CDR1 LNHNV and CDR2 YYDKDF (reference sequence). Losses at the gene ends were 9 bases for V and 6 bases for J; bases not matched to a gene: 5. CDR3: CATTTGVNSPLHF. The CDR3, as DNA: TGTGCCACAACTACAGGGGTTAATTCACCCCTCCACTTT.

This clonotype was seen a few times. V gene TRBV18 combines with J gene TRBJ1-2; the D is unclear. The germline V gene encodes CDR1 KGHSH and CDR2 LQKENI. V gave up 5 bases and J gave up 8 bases, with 6 bases separating them. The length of the CDR3 is 10 residues. CDR3 nucleotide sequence: TGTGCCAGCTCATCCAGGGGCTACACCTTC. Its translation: CASSSRGYTF.

This rearrangement joins TRBV5-1 to TRBJ2-2, with D possibly being TRBD2 (6 bases). V was pared by 4 bases and J by 0 bases, with 13 bases between. The CDR3 loop spans 16 amino acids. In germline, CDR1 is SGHRS, CDR2 YFSETQ. CDR3 nucleotides: TGCGCCAGCAGCCCCTTCGGGAGCGCGAACACCGGGGAGCTGTTTTTT. Its translation is CASSPFGSANTGELFF.

DNA for the CDR3: TGCGCCAGCAGCCAAGATCGGGCGAGCCTACCGAACGCAGATACGCAGTATTTT. Translating it yields CASSQDRASLPNADTQYF. The chain is built from TRBV4-1 and TRBJ2-3; D not certain. V was trimmed by 0 bases and J by 4 bases, leaving 20 bases between them. The germline V gene has CDR1 MGHRA and CDR2 YSYEKL. The CDR3 consists of 18 residues.

This clonotype was seen only a few times. This chain joins TRBV7-8 and TRBJ1-1, with D possibly matching TRBD1 (5 bases). Trimming stripped 7 bases from V and 3 bases from J, with 12 bases between. This CDR3 has 13 residues. Germline lookup yields CDR1 SGHVS and CDR2 FQNEAQ. In nucleotides, the CDR3 is TGTGCCAGCACCCCATCCAGGGACACTGAAGCTTTCTTT. Protein product: CASTPSRDTEAFF.

This clonotype appeared a few times. The gene calls are TRBV5-1 and TRBJ2-7; 7 bases are shared with TRBD2. The germline V gene has CDR1 SGHRS and CDR2 YFSETQ. This CDR3 comprises 14 residues. Germline trimming cut 4 bases from V and 2 bases from J; bases unmatched to any gene: 6. The DNA of the CDR3 is TGCGCCAGCAGCGGGAGGGGTCCTCCCTACGAGCAGTACTTC. Its protein is CASSGRGPPYEQYF.

This clonotype is medium-sized by share. The CDR3: CASSSDGSYNEQFF. CDR3 DNA: TGTGCCAGCAGCTCCGACGGTAGCTACAATGAGCAGTTCTTC. The chain recombines TRBV5-6 with TRBJ2-1; unclear D gene. Trimming shortened V by 3 bases and J by 3 bases, and 10 bases separated the two germline ends. The CDR3 extends over 14 amino acids. Germline CDR1 reads SGHDT; CDR2 reads YYEEEE.

Here the CDR3 DNA reads TGTGCCAGCAGCAGACAGCCCAATGAGCAGTTCTTC. Translating gives CASSRQPNEQFF. This rearrangement joins TRBV7-9 to TRBJ2-1, with a possible D match to TRBD1 (5 bases). The CDR3 contains 12 residues. Trimming left V 5 bases short and J 6 bases short, with 8 bases between. Germline CDR1 and CDR2: SEHNR and FQNEAQ (reference sequence). The full variable domain, completed using reference TRBV7-9 and TRBJ2-1, is DTGVSQNPRHKITKRGQNVTFRCDPISEHNRLYWYRQTLGQGPEFLTYFQNEAQLEKSRLLSDRFSAERPKGSFSTLEIQRTEQGDSAMYLCASSRQPNEQFFGPGTRLTVL.

This chain links TRBV7-6 with TRBJ1-3, with D unclear. Trimming shortened V by 5 bases and J by 5 bases, and 22 bases separated the two germline ends. The CDR3 length is 17 residues. Per germline, CDR1 SGHVS and CDR2 FNYEAQ. In nucleotides, the CDR3 is TGTGCCAGCAGCCCCGAGGGTGCTGGGCCTCGCCGAAACACCATATATTTT. Residues: CASSPEGAGPRRNTIYF.

CDR3 nucleotide sequence: TGTTCCTCTCGGGGTGACTTACCAGCTGGAAACACCATATATTTT. Protein: CSSRGDLPAGNTIYF. The rearrangement uses TRBV6-9 and TRBJ1-3; no firm D call. Germline CDR1 reads MNHGY; CDR2 reads SVAAGI. The CDR3 contains 15 residues.

This clonotype is medium-sized (0.01 to 0.1%) within its sample. The chain employs TRBV7-8 and TRBJ1-3, with D perhaps matching TRBD1 (6 bases). Trimming pared 0 bases from V and 2 bases from J, leaving 8 bases between. Germline lookup yields CDR1 SGHVS and CDR2 FQNEAQ. This CDR3 has 15 residues. DNA for the CDR3: TGTGCCAGCAGCTTAGCAGGGGGAACTGGAAACACCATATATTTT. Its translation is CASSLAGGTGNTIYF.

V gene TRBV18 combines with J gene TRBJ1-5; D possibly corresponds to TRBD1 (6 bases). Germline V lookup: CDR1 KGHSH, CDR2 LQKENI. CDR3 length: 15 amino acids. V was clipped by 6 bases and J by 6 bases, with 18 bases between them. The chain's CDR3 is CASSQTGRGSQPQHF. Here the CDR3 DNA reads TGTGCCAGCTCGCAGACAGGCCGGGGCTCTCAGCCCCAGCATTTT.

This chain connects TRBV6-5 to TRBJ2-1, with TRBD2 matching 11 bases. V was clipped by 6 bases and J by 4 bases; unmatched bases: 8. CDR1 MNHEY and CDR2 SVGAGI come from the germline V gene. The CDR3 is 16 residues long. This chain's CDR3 is CASSRSLAGGYNEQFF. The DNA for the CDR3 is TGTGCCAGCAGCCGAAGTCTAGCGGGGGGTTACAATGAGCAGTTCTTC.